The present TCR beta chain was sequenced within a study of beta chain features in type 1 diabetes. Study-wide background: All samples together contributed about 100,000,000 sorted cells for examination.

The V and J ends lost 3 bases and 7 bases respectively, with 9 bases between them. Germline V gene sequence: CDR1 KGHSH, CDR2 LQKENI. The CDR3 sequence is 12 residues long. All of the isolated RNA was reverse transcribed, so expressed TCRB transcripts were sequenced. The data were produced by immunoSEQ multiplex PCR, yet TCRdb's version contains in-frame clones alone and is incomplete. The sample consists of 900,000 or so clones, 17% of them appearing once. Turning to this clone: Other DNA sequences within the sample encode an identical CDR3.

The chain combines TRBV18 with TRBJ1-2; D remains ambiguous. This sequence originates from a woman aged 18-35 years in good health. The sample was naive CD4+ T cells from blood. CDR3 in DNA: TGTGCCAGCTCACCGAGGGAAGGTGGCTACACCTTC. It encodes CASSPREGGYTF.